This record covers a single T cell receptor beta chain. This clone was seen a few times. Its binding antigen is unknown. Qualities for individual bases were not recorded, and no much larger clone is one base off. To sequence the TCRbeta CDR3 region, genomic DNA was isolated from the sorted cells. TCRbeta CDR3 regions were sequenced using the immunoSEQ Assay. TCRdb stores this immuneACCESS table with in-frame sequences only. Part of the clones is absent; in the studies checked, under half of the shortfall reflects unresolved V genes, and no reason is known for the rest. The sample yields about 87,000 clones; approximately 87% were counted once. The ten largest account for 0.75% to 0.85% of the sample. This record belongs to a study of OX40 agonist ivuxolimab in advanced cancers. A note on the overall study: Ivuxolimab was an agonistic, fully human IgG2 monoclonal antibody directed against OX40 (CD134), a costimulatory receptor. Intravenous ivuxolimab was administered to patients every 2 weeks at six dose levels: 0.01, 0.1, 0.3, 1.5, 3 and 10 mg/kg. Of the approximately 50 dose-escalation patients, hepatocellular carcinoma was present in about 19, melanoma in some 15, renal cell carcinoma in 9 and head and neck cancer in 9. The dose-escalation cohort was 82.7% male with a mean age of approximately 59 years, ranging from about 20 to 85. Prior anti-PD-1, anti-PD-L1 or anti-CTLA-4 therapy was permitted, and checkpoint inhibitors had been received by approximately 39% of dose-escalation patients. Three dose-escalation patients achieved partial responses, one with hepatocellular carcinoma and two with cutaneous melanoma. The point of sequencing TCRbeta in the periphery was to test whether ivuxolimab changed TCR sequence diversity and drove clonal T-cell expansion. The paper reports the monotherapy dose-escalation portion (N = 52 patients) of the phase I ivuxolimab trial.

The trial excluded patients who had a history of autoimmune disease or were on systemic immunosuppression. In every dose cohort, peripheral blood was drawn for TCR sequencing at baseline, cycle 4 day 1, and cycle 7 day 1. Samples came from an open-label, multicenter, first-in-human phase I dose-escalation trial of ivuxolimab. Adults with locally advanced or metastatic melanoma, renal cell carcinoma, hepatocellular carcinoma or head and neck squamous cell carcinoma were enrolled in the trial. Before TCR sequencing, CD4+ T cells and CD8+ T cells from peripheral blood were sorted into separate populations. General conclusions and limits of the study: Clonal expansion of both CD4+ and CD8+ blood T cells was observed from baseline to week 6 at doses 0.1 to 3.0 mg/kg. Antigen specificity was not determined for the clonally expanded peripheral T cells. Low levels of normalized T-cell clonal expansion were also shown by some nonresponding patients. On average, CD8+ T cells showed more expanded clones than CD4+ T cells after ivuxolimab. In partial responders in the 0.1-3.0 mg/kg groups, normalized peripheral clonal expansion was found to be among the lowest, especially among CD8+ T cells.

Including the terminal cysteine and phenylalanine, the CDR3 comprises 15 residues. The only DNA kept is the CDR3, 45 bases in frame from the first base. The junction carries 13 bases between V and J, which are trimmed by 3 bases and 2 bases respectively. The germline V gene specifies ENHRY as CDR1 and SYGVKD as CDR2. The chain employs TRBV10-3 and TRBJ1-1; the D gene is perhaps TRBD1, from 5 matching bases. This receptor was identified in an adult with an advanced solid tumor such as melanoma, head and neck, liver or kidney cancer. The specimen was CD4+ or CD8+ T cells sorted from blood, collected in a trial of the OX40 agonist ivuxolimab. In nucleotide form, the sequence is TGTGCCATCAGTGATTATCAGGGCCATAACACTGAAGCTTTCTTT. This gives the protein CAISDYQGHNTEAFF.